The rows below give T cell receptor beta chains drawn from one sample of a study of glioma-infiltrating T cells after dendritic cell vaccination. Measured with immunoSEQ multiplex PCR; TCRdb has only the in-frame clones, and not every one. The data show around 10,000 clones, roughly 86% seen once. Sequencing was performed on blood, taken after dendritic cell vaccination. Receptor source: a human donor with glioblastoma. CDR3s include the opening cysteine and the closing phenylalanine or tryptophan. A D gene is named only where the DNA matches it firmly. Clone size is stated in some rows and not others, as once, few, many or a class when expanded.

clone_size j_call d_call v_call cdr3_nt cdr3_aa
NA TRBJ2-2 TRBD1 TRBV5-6 TGTGCCAGCAGCTCAACCCAGGGGGCACCGAACACCGGGGAGCTGTTTTTT CASSSTQGAPNTGELFF
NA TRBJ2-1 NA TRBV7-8 TGTGCCAGCAGCTTTGAGGTTAAAATTCCCAATGAGCAGTTCTTC CASSFEVKIPNEQFF
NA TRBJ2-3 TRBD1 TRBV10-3 TGTGCCATCACTCCGGACAGGGCTAGCACAGATACGCAGTATTTT CAITPDRASTDTQYF
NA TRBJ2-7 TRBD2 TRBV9 TGTGCCAGCAGCCCTGGAGGTAGCGGGAGTGTCGTAGGCTACGAGCAGTACTTC CASSPGGSGSVVGYEQYF
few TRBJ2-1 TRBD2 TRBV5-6 TGTGCCAGCAGCCCGGAGGTGGCTAGCGGGTTGCAGTTCTTC CASSPEVASGLQFF
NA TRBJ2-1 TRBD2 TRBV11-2 TGTGCCAGCAGCTCGACTAGCCGGTACAATGAGCAGTTCTTC CASSSTSRYNEQFF
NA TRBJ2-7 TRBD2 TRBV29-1 TGCAGCGTTGAAGGAGGACTAGCGGGCGACCCCTACGAGCAGTACTTC CSVEGGLAGDPYEQYF
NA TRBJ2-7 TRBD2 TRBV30 TGTGCCTGGGCTAGCGGGACTAGCGGGAGGGGTTACGAGCAGTACTTC CAWASGTSGRGYEQYF
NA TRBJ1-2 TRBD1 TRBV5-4 TGTGCCAGCAGCTTGAGCAGGGGGCGGAAGGGCTACACCTTC CASSLSRGRKGYTF
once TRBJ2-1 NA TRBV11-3 TGTGCCAGCAGTTCTAGGGGGGGAGGGGGCAATGAGCAGTTCTTC CASSSRGGGGNEQFF
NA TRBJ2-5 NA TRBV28 TGTGCCAGCACTAGCCCTGTGGAGACCCAGTACTTC CASTSPVETQYF